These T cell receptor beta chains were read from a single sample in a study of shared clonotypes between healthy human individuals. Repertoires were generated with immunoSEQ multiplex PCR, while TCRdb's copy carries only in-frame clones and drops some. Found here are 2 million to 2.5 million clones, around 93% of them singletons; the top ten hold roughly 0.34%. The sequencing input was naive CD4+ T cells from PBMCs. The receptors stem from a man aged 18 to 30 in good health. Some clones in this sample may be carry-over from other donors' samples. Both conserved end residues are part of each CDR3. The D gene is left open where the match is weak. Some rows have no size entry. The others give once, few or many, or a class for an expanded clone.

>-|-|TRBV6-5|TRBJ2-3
TGTGCCAGCTCGAAGGCCCGGGTCGGTGATACGCAGTATTTT
CASSKARVGDTQYF
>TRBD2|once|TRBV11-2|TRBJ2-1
TGTGCCAGCAGCTTAGATGAGCGGGGGGCTTTTGAGCAGTTCTTC
CASSLDERGAFEQFF
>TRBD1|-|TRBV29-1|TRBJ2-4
TGCAGCGTTGCTGACAGGGGCCAAAACATTCAGTACTTC
CSVADRGQNIQYF
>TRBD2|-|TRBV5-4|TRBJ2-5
TGTGCCAGCAGCGACCCGACTAGCGGGAGAGAGACCCAGTACTTC
CASSDPTSGRETQYF
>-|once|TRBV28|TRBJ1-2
TGTGCCAGCAGTCCGACGGGAGCTAACTATGGCTACACCTTC
CASSPTGANYGYTF
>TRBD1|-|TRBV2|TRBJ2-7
TGTGCCAGCAGGGGGGACAGCCACGAGCAGTACTTC
CASRGDSHEQYF
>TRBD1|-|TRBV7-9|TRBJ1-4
TGTGCCAGCAGCTTAGGAGGGGGACAGGATAATGAAAAACTGTTTTTT
CASSLGGGQDNEKLFF
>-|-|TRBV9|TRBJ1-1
TGTGCCAGCAGCGCACAACCGAACACTGAAGCTTTCTTT
CASSAQPNTEAFF
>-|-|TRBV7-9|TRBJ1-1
TGTGCCAGCAGCCCCCTGTCCGGGATCGTAGCAGCTTTCTTT
CASSPLSGIVAAFF
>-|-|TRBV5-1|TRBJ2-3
TGCGCCAGCAGGGAGTCGCCCCGGTGGGCAGATACGCAGTATTTT
CASRESPRWADTQYF
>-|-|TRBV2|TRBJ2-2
TGTGCCAGCCTACAGGGCAGCACCGGGGAGCTGTTTTTT
CASLQGSTGELFF
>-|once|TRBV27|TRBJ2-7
TGTGCCAGCAGCCCTCTGTGGACGAGAGGCTACGAGCAGTACTTC
CASSPLWTRGYEQYF
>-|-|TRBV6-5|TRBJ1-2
TGTGCCAGCACCCGAGGGGTGATTCACTATGGCTACACCTTC
CASTRGVIHYGYTF
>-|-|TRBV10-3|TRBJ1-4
TGTGCCACCTCAGACTCAACCGCAACTAATGAAAAACTGTTTTTT
CATSDSTATNEKLFF
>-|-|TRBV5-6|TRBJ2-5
TGTGCCAGCAGCTTGGTTTCTACCCAAGAGACCCAGTACTTC
CASSLVSTQETQYF
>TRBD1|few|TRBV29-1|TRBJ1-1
TGCAGCGTGACTAACAGGGGCTCGAACACTGAAGCTTTCTTT
CSVTNRGSNTEAFF
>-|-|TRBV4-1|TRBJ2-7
TGCGCCAGCAGCGCAAACCTGCAGTCTGGATTAGGTGGCGAGCAGTACTTC
CASSANLQSGLGGEQYF
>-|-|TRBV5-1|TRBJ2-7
TGCGCCAGCAGCTTGGAGACGTTCGGTGGGGAGCAGTACTTC
CASSLETFGGEQYF
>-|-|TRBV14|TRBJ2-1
TGTGCCAGCAGCCATCTGGACAGTTTTGAGCAGTTCTTC
CASSHLDSFEQFF
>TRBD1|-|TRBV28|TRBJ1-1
TGTGCCAGCAGCCTCACATGGGTCAGGGGGTTAGCGTTT
CASSLTWVRGLAF
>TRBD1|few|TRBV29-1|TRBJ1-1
TGCAGCGGGGACAGGGGATCCACTGAAGCTTTCTTT
CSGDRGSTEAFF
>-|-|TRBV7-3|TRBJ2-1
TGTGCCAGCAGCTTAGACGCCACGGCCTACAATGAGCAGTTCTTC
CASSLDATAYNEQFF
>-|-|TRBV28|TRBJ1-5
TGTGCCAGCAGTTTATGGATCGGGTATAGCAATCAGCCCCAGCATTTT
CASSLWIGYSNQPQHF
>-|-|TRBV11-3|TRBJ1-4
TGTGCCAGCAGCGGTCCAGGTTTGGCGGACAGAGGCGGTGAAAAACTGTTTTTT
CASSGPGLADRGGEKLFF
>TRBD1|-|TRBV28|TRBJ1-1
TGTGCCAGCAGTACAACAGGGGGCGCGAACACTGAAGCTTTCTTT
CASSTTGGANTEAFF
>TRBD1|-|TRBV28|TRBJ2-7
TGTGCCAGCAGTCCAATTCACAGGGGGCCCTCCTACGAGCAGTACTTC
CASSPIHRGPSYEQYF
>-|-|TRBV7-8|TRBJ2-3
TGTGCCAGCAGCTTCAGGACACATGGAGATACGCAGTATTTT
CASSFRTHGDTQYF
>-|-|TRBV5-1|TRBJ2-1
TGCGCCAGCAGCTTACAAATACCAGGATACAATGAGCAGTTCTTC
CASSLQIPGYNEQFF
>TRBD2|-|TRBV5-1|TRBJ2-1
TGCGCCAGCAGCTTGGCCGGGACTAGCGGTCCCTACAATGAGCAGTTCTTC
CASSLAGTSGPYNEQFF
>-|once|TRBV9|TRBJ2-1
TGTGCCAGCAGCCCCCTGGGGGACCTTTACAATGAGCAGTTCTTC
CASSPLGDLYNEQFF
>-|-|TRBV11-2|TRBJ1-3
TGTGCCAGCAGTACCACCACGGGTTCTCGGACAAACACCATATATTTT
CASSTTTGSRTNTIYF
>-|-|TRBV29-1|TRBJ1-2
TGCAGCGTTGAAGATCCCGGGGGGGGCGATGGCTACACCTTC
CSVEDPGGGDGYTF
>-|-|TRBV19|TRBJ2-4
TGTGCCAGTACCGAGGAGGCTTCGAGAAACATTCAGTACTTC
CASTEEASRNIQYF
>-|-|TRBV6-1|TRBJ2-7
TGTGCCAGCAGTGAAATGACGCTAACCTACGAGCAGTACTTC
CASSEMTLTYEQYF
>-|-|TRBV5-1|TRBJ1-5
TGCGCCAGCAGCTTGGATGGGGGATTACGGCCCCAGCATTTT
CASSLDGGLRPQHF
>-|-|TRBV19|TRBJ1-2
TGTGCCAGTAGTATCTCAGGCAGCGCTACGAACGAATATGGCTACACCTTC
CASSISGSATNEYGYTF
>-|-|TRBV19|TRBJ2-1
TGTGCCAGTAGGAGCCCTATTGGGCGTAGCTCCTACAATGAGCAGTTCTTC
CASRSPIGRSSYNEQFF
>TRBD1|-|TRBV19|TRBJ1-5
TGTGCCAGTAGTGCTCAGGGGGTGAATCAGCCCCAGCATTTT
CASSAQGVNQPQHF
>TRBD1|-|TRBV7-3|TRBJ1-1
TGTGCCAGCAGCTTGGGACAGAGCACTGAAGCTTTCTTT
CASSLGQSTEAFF
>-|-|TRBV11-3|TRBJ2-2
TGTGCCAGCAGCTTAGAGAGGCTTATCGGACCGACCGTCACCGGGGAGCTGTTTTTT
CASSLERLIGPTVTGELFF
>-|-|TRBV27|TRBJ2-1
TGTGCCAGCAGAAAGACCCAAAGCTCCTACAATGAGCAGTTCTTC
CASRKTQSSYNEQFF
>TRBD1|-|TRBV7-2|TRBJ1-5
TGTGCCAGCAACTTTCCCCGACCTAGGGGGCAGGGGGGTCAGCCCCAGCATTTT
CASNFPRPRGQGGQPQHF
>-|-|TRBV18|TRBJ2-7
TGTGCCAGCTCACAGACGGACAACGAGCAGTACTTC
CASSQTDNEQYF
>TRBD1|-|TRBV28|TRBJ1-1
TGTGCCAGCACCTTTGACAGGGTAAGAGCTTTCTTT
CASTFDRVRAFF
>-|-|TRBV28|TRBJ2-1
TGTGCCAGCAGTTTGAGGGTCCAGCAGTTCTTC
CASSLRVQQFF
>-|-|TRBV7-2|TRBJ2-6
TGTGCCAGCAGCTTAGAGGGGGGGCACTCTGGGGCCAACGTCCTGACTTTC
CASSLEGGHSGANVLTF
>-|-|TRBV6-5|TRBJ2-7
TGTGCCAGCAGTAAGGCCGGGACACGGGATTACGAGCAGTACTTC
CASSKAGTRDYEQYF
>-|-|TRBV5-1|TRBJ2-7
TGCGCCAGCAGCTTGGTGGTTAGCGAAAGCTCCTACGAGCAGTACTTC
CASSLVVSESSYEQYF
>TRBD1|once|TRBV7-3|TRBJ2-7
TGTGCCAGCAGCTTAACCGGGACAGCCTCCTACGAGCAGTACTTC
CASSLTGTASYEQYF
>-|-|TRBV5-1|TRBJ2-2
TGCGCCAGCAGCTCCTTAGCCGGGATGCCCGGGGAGCTGTTTTTT
CASSSLAGMPGELFF
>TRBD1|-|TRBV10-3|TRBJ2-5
TGTGCCATCAGTGGGGGGACAGGGGGGAGCCAAGAGACCCAGTACTTC
CAISGGTGGSQETQYF
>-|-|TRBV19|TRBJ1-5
TGTGCCAGTAGTCCCCGACATAGCAATCAGCCCCAGCATTTT
CASSPRHSNQPQHF